The rows below give T cell receptor beta chains drawn from one sample of a study of T cell repertoires in cytomegalovirus infection. TCRdb reanalysed the reads using MiXCR and keeps one entry per CDR3 protein. The sample consists of around 280,000 distinct CDR3 sequences, 8% to 10% of them appearing once. Sample: PBMCs. The receptors stem from a human donor in good health (CMV status not recorded). Some clones in this sample may be carry-over from other donors' samples. Each CDR3 is given with its conserved first and last residue. A D gene is named only where the DNA matches it firmly. Expanded clones are given a class, and other clones once, few, many or no size at all.

D: -
J: TRBJ1-5
size: many
V: TRBV28
CDR3: CASRPLGQPQHF
DNA: TGTGCCAGCAGACCTTTGGGTCAGCCCCAGCATTTT

D: -
J: TRBJ1-4
size: many
V: TRBV28
CDR3: CAINRGNEKLFF
DNA: TGTGCCATCAATAGAGGGAATGAAAAACTGTTTTTT

D: TRBD1
J: TRBJ1-1
size: many
V: TRBV7-9
CDR3: CASSPRDRSNTEAFF
DNA: TGTGCCAGCAGCCCCCGGGACAGATCGAACACTGAAGCTTTCTTT

D: -
J: TRBJ1-2
size: -
V: TRBV28
CDR3: CASSLWRAGYTF
DNA: TGTGCCAGCAGTCTGTGGCGTGCGGGCTACACCTTC

D: TRBD2
J: TRBJ2-1
size: many
V: TRBV7-8
CDR3: CASSGSRGGNEQFF
DNA: TGTGCCAGCAGCGGGTCCCGGGGAGGGAATGAGCAGTTCTTC

D: TRBD1
J: TRBJ1-6
size: many
V: TRBV7-9
CDR3: CASSLGFTGAPDNSPLHF
DNA: TGTGCCAGCAGCTTGGGATTTACAGGGGCTCCTGATAATTCACCCCTCCACTTT

D: -
J: TRBJ2-5
size: many
V: TRBV28
CDR3: CASSLGGALSETQYF
DNA: TGTGCCAGCAGTTTAGGTGGGGCCCTGAGCGAGACCCAGTACTTC

D: TRBD2
J: TRBJ2-1
size: many
V: TRBV7-3
CDR3: CASSPGGTLNEQFF
DNA: TGTGCCAGCAGCCCCGGGGGGACCCTCAATGAGCAGTTCTTC

D: -
J: TRBJ2-2
size: many
V: TRBV7-2
CDR3: CASSFTASNTGELFF
DNA: TGTGCCAGCAGCTTCACAGCTTCGAACACCGGGGAGCTGTTTTTT

D: TRBD1
J: TRBJ1-1
size: many
V: TRBV29-1
CDR3: CSTGTGGTEAFF
DNA: TGCAGCACCGGGACAGGGGGTACTGAAGCTTTCTTT

D: TRBD2
J: TRBJ2-5
size: -
V: TRBV20-1
CDR3: CSARPGTRQETQYF
DNA: TGCAGTGCTAGACCGGGGACTAGACAAGAGACCCAGTACTTC

D: -
J: TRBJ1-1
size: many
V: TRBV10-3
CDR3: CAISLGGDTEAFF
DNA: TGTGCCATCAGTTTAGGGGGGGACACTGAAGCTTTCTTT

D: -
J: TRBJ2-3
size: many
V: TRBV2
CDR3: CASSEDPTDTQYF
DNA: TGTGCCAGCAGTGAGGACCCGACGGATACGCAGTATTTT

D: -
J: TRBJ1-2
size: -
V: TRBV29-1
CDR3: CSVPTRNYGYTF
DNA: TGCAGCGTGCCGACACGTAACTATGGCTACACCTTC

D: -
J: TRBJ1-2
size: once
V: TRBV28
CDR3: CASSLWGRQGGYTF
DNA: TGTGCCAGCAGTTTGTGGGGCCGTCAAGGTGGCTACACCTTC

D: -
J: TRBJ2-6
size: few
V: TRBV4-3
CDR3: CASSLALSGANVLTF
DNA: TGCGCCAGCAGCCTGGCCCTCTCTGGGGCCAACGTCCTGACTTTC

D: -
J: TRBJ1-2
size: many
V: TRBV6-1
CDR3: CASSGPGTENYGYTF
DNA: TGTGCCAGCAGTGGGCCCGGGACGGAAAACTATGGCTACACCTTC

D: TRBD1
J: TRBJ1-5
size: many
V: TRBV7-8
CDR3: CASSLQGKGDEPQHF
DNA: TGTGCCAGCAGTTTACAGGGGAAGGGGGATGAGCCCCAGCATTTT

D: -
J: TRBJ1-2
size: many
V: TRBV12-3/TRBV12-4
CDR3: CASSLKAVRYGYTF
DNA: TGTGCCAGCAGCCTCAAAGCGGTCCGCTATGGCTACACCTTC

D: -
J: TRBJ2-1
size: many
V: TRBV6-2/TRBV6-3
CDR3: CASTGQIEQFF
DNA: TGTGCCAGCACCGGACAGATTGAGCAGTTCTTC

D: -
J: TRBJ2-4
size: few
V: TRBV20-1
CDR3: CSARGPANIQYF
DNA: TGCAGTGCTAGGGGACCCGCAAACATTCAGTACTTC

D: -
J: TRBJ1-1
size: many
V: TRBV6-5
CDR3: CASSRDTVDTEAFF
DNA: TGTGCCAGCAGTAGGGACACTGTGGACACTGAAGCTTTCTTT

D: TRBD1
J: TRBJ2-7
size: many
V: TRBV12-3/TRBV12-4
CDR3: CASTGQGKGHSYEQYF
DNA: TGTGCCAGCACCGGACAGGGTAAAGGCCACTCCTACGAGCAGTACTTC

D: TRBD1
J: TRBJ1-5
size: many
V: TRBV28
CDR3: CASRLRDRVDNQPQHF
DNA: TGTGCCAGCAGACTCCGGGACAGGGTGGACAATCAGCCCCAGCATTTT

D: TRBD1
J: TRBJ2-7
size: many
V: TRBV2
CDR3: CASSLQGSYEQYF
DNA: TGTGCCAGCAGCCTACAGGGGTCCTACGAGCAGTACTTC

D: TRBD1
J: TRBJ1-2
size: -
V: TRBV2
CDR3: CASNLSGTGLGYTF
DNA: TGTGCCAGCAACTTATCCGGGACAGGGCTTGGCTACACCTTC

D: TRBD1
J: TRBJ1-2
size: -
V: TRBV4-3
CDR3: CASSDRDRGTTF
DNA: TGCGCCAGCAGCGACCGGGACAGGGGCACCACCTTC

D: TRBD1
J: TRBJ2-1
size: many
V: TRBV25-1
CDR3: CASTEEQGACNEQFF
DNA: TGTGCCAGCACCGAGGAACAGGGGGCGTGCAATGAGCAGTTCTTC

D: -
J: TRBJ2-1
size: many
V: TRBV11-2
CDR3: CASSLGSGGASLREQFF
DNA: TGTGCCAGCAGCTTAGGTTCAGGAGGGGCCTCCCTCCGGGAGCAGTTCTTC

D: -
J: TRBJ1-4
size: -
V: TRBV25-1
CDR3: CASSEFGVQGEKLFF
DNA: TGTGCCAGCAGTGAATTCGGGGTTCAAGGTGAAAAACTGTTTTTT

D: -
J: TRBJ1-1
size: many
V: TRBV20-1
CDR3: CSAAPQRNTEAFF
DNA: TGCAGTGCCGCACCCCAGAGGAACACTGAAGCTTTCTTT

D: -
J: TRBJ2-2
size: -
V: TRBV20-1
CDR3: CSARRAGGGTGELFF
DNA: TGCAGTGCTAGAAGGGCAGGCGGCGGCACCGGGGAGCTGTTTTTT

D: TRBD1
J: TRBJ1-6
size: -
V: TRBV5-1
CDR3: CASSLEGQTSPLHF
DNA: TGCGCCAGCAGCCTCGAGGGACAGACTTCACCCCTCCACTTT

D: -
J: TRBJ2-3
size: many
V: TRBV9
CDR3: CASSVGGASGTDTQYF
DNA: TGTGCCAGCAGCGTAGGAGGGGCGTCTGGCACAGATACGCAGTATTTT

D: -
J: TRBJ2-5
size: many
V: TRBV20-1
CDR3: CTGALQETQYF
DNA: TGCACCGGGGCACTCCAAGAGACCCAGTACTTC

D: TRBD1
J: TRBJ2-5
size: many
V: TRBV12-5
CDR3: CASGLAGTGGPETQYF
DNA: TGTGCTAGTGGTTTGGCCGGGACAGGGGGCCCAGAGACCCAGTACTTC

D: -
J: TRBJ1-1
size: many
V: TRBV7-9
CDR3: CASVKPGLTIGAEAFF
DNA: TGTGCCAGCGTCAAACCGGGCCTCACTATCGGGGCTGAAGCTTTCTTT

D: -
J: TRBJ2-7
size: -
V: TRBV6-2/TRBV6-3
CDR3: CASSSPGQSNYEQYF
DNA: TGTGCCAGCAGTTCCCCCGGACAGTCGAACTACGAGCAGTACTTC

D: -
J: TRBJ2-1
size: many
V: TRBV6-5
CDR3: CASSPLRAQSGDEQFF
DNA: TGTGCCAGCAGTCCCTTGCGAGCCCAGTCTGGGGATGAGCAGTTCTTC

D: TRBD2
J: TRBJ2-3
size: many
V: TRBV20-1
CDR3: CSANQRGYTDTQYF
DNA: TGCAGTGCAAATCAGCGGGGGTACACAGATACGCAGTATTTT

D: TRBD2
J: TRBJ2-1
size: many
V: TRBV7-6
CDR3: CASSLSSLAGNYNEQFF
DNA: TGTGCCAGCAGCTTAAGTTCCCTAGCGGGCAACTACAATGAGCAGTTCTTC

D: TRBD1
J: TRBJ1-1
size: many
V: TRBV20-1
CDR3: CSARGRTGWTEAFF
DNA: TGCAGTGCTAGAGGAAGGACAGGCTGGACTGAAGCTTTCTTT

D: -
J: TRBJ1-5
size: many
V: TRBV28
CDR3: CASSLPQGRNQPQHF
DNA: TGTGCCAGCAGTCTCCCGCAGGGTCGCAATCAGCCCCAGCATTTT

D: -
J: TRBJ2-5
size: many
V: TRBV29-1
CDR3: CSVEGGTAEETQYF
DNA: TGCAGCGTTGAAGGTGGGACCGCCGAAGAGACCCAGTACTTC

D: -
J: TRBJ2-4
size: many
V: TRBV7-9
CDR3: CASSYRDGQADIQYF
DNA: TGTGCCAGCAGCTATCGTGATGGGCAGGCGGACATTCAGTACTTC

D: -
J: TRBJ1-3
size: many
V: TRBV7-2
CDR3: CASSLMAGKTGNTIYF
DNA: TGTGCCAGCAGCTTAATGGCAGGGAAAACTGGAAACACCATATATTTT

D: TRBD2
J: TRBJ2-5
size: few
V: TRBV5-1
CDR3: CASSLGAGRGETQYF
DNA: TGCGCCAGCAGCTTGGGAGCGGGGCGTGGGGAGACCCAGTACTTC

D: TRBD2
J: TRBJ2-3
size: -
V: TRBV6-6
CDR3: CASNLKRGPRTDTQYF
DNA: TGTGCCAGCAACCTAAAGCGGGGACCCCGCACAGATACGCAGTATTTT

D: -
J: TRBJ2-5
size: many
V: TRBV29-1
CDR3: CSVLGPETQYF
DNA: TGCAGCGTTCTGGGCCCAGAGACCCAGTACTTC

D: -
J: TRBJ1-2
size: -
V: TRBV29-1
CDR3: CSGGGHNYGYTF
DNA: TGCAGCGGGGGGGGACACAACTATGGCTACACCTTC

D: -
J: TRBJ1-2
size: many
V: TRBV5-6
CDR3: CASSIPGRVYGYTF
DNA: TGTGCCAGCAGCATCCCGGGGAGGGTCTATGGCTACACCTTC

D: TRBD1
J: TRBJ2-1
size: many
V: TRBV13
CDR3: CASTDRGGTLRGEQFF
DNA: TGTGCCAGCACTGACAGGGGGGGGACACTAAGGGGTGAGCAGTTCTTC

D: TRBD1
J: TRBJ1-5
size: many
V: TRBV10-2
CDR3: CASRHSLLPRDRGRQPQHF
DNA: TGCGCCAGCAGACATTCCCTATTGCCCCGGGACAGGGGGCGACAGCCCCAGCATTTT

D: -
J: TRBJ2-1
size: few
V: TRBV2
CDR3: CASSKQGNEQFF
DNA: TGTGCCAGCAGTAAACAGGGCAATGAGCAGTTCTTC

D: TRBD2
J: TRBJ2-1
size: -
V: TRBV14
CDR3: CASSQAGGHYNEQFF
DNA: TGTGCCAGCAGCCAGGCGGGGGGCCACTACAATGAGCAGTTCTTC

D: -
J: TRBJ1-4
size: many
V: TRBV7-9
CDR3: CASSPRGGSEKLFF
DNA: TGTGCCAGCAGCCCCCGCGGAGGGAGTGAAAAACTGTTTTTT

D: -
J: TRBJ2-2
size: -
V: TRBV10-3
CDR3: CAISGGFGDGELFF
DNA: TGTGCCATCAGTGGTGGCTTCGGGGACGGGGAGCTGTTTTTT